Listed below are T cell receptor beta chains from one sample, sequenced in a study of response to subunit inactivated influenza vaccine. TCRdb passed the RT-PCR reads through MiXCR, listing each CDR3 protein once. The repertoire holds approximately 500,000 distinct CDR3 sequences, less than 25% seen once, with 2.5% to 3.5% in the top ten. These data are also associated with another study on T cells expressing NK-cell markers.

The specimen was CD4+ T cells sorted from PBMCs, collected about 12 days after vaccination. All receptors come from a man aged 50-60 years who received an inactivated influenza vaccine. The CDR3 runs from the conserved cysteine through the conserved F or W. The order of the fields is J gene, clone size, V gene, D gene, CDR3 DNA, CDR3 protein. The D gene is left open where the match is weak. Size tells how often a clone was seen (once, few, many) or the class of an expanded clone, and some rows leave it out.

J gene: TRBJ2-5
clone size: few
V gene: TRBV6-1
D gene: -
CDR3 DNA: TGTGCCAGCAGGCCCCCCTTTAGCGGAAAAGAGACCCAGTACTTC
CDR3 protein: CASRPPFSGKETQYF

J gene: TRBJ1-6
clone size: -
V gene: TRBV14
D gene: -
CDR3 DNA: TGTGCCAGCAGCCTACGGGCTTTTAATTCACCCCTCCACTTT
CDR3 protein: CASSLRAFNSPLHF

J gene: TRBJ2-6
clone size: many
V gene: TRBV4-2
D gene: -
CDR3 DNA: TGTGCCAGCAGCCAAGGGGGCGTTGGGGCCAACGTCCTGACTTTC
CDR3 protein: CASSQGGVGANVLTF

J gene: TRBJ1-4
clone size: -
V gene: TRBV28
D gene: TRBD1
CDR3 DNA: TGTGCCAGCAGTTTATTATACAGGGGAGGGGGAAAACTGTTTTTT
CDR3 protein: CASSLLYRGGGKLFF

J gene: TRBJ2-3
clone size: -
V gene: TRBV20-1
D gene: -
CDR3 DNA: TGCAGTGCGAGGGACCGCACAGCTAGCACAGATACGCAGTATTTT
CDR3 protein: CSARDRTASTDTQYF

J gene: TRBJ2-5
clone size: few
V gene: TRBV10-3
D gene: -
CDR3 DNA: TGTGCCATCAGTGAGTCGACTAGGGGGGAGACCCAGTACTTC
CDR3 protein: CAISESTRGETQYF

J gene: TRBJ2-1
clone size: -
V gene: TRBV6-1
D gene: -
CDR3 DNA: TGTGCCAGCAGTGCCACAGGGATTGCTGAGCAGTTCTTC
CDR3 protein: CASSATGIAEQFF

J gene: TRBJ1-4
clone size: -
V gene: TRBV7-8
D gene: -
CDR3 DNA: TGTGCCAGCAGCATCCTCGGAGTGAAGGAAAAACTGTTTTTT
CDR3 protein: CASSILGVKEKLFF

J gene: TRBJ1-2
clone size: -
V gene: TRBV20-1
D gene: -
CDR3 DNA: TGCAGTGCTCGGGACGGCTCCTATGGCTACACCTTC
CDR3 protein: CSARDGSYGYTF

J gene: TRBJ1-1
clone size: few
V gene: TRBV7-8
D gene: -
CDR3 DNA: TGTGCCAGCAGCTACGGCACAAGAGGAGCTTTCTTT
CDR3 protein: CASSYGTRGAFF

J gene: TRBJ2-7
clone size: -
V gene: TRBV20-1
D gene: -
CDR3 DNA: TGCAGTGCTAGTTTCTTAAGGGTGAACTCCTACGAGCAGTACTTC
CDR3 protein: CSASFLRVNSYEQYF

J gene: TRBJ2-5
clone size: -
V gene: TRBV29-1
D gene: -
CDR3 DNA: TGCAGCGTCCCGGTCTGGGGATTAGAGACCCAGTACTTC
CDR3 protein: CSVPVWGLETQYF

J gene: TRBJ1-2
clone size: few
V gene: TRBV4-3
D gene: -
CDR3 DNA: TGCGCCAGCAGCTCCCAGGTTAACAGGGACGGCTACACCTTC
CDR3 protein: CASSSQVNRDGYTF

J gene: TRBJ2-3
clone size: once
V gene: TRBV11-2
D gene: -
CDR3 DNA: TGTGCCAGCAGCCCGATAACGACGCATACAGATACGCAGTATTTT
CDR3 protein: CASSPITTHTDTQYF

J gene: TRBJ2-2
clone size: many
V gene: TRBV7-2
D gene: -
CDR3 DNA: TGTGCCAGCAGCTTAGCGCCGACGAGGGCCGGGGAGCTGTTTTTT
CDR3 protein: CASSLAPTRAGELFF

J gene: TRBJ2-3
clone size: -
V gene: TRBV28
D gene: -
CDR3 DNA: TGTGCCAGCAGTTCCTCCAGGGGCCAAACCTTGAGGACAGATACGCAGTATTTT
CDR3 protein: CASSSSRGQTLRTDTQYF

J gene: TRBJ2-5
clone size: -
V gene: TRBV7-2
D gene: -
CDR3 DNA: TGTGCCAGCAGCTCTACAGTACTCCGTAGCGAGACCCAGTACTTC
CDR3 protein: CASSSTVLRSETQYF

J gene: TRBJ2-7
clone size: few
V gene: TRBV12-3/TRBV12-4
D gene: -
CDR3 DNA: TGTGCCAGCGCCAGGGCTCCGGTCTACGAGCAGTACTTC
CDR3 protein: CASARAPVYEQYF

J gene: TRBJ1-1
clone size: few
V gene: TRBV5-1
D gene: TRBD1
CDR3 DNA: TGCGCCAGCAGCGACGACAGGGGTGTCACTGAAGCTTTCTTT
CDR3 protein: CASSDDRGVTEAFF

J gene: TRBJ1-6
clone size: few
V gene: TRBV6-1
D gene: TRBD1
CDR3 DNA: TGTGCCAGCAGAAACTACCGGGACAGGGGATCACCCCTCCACTTT
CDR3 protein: CASRNYRDRGSPLHF

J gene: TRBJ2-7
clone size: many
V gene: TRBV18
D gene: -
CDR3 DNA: TGCGCCAGCAGCCCGGGAAACTACGAGCAGTACTTC
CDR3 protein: CASSPGNYEQYF

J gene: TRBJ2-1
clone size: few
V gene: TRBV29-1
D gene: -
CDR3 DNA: TGCAGCGTTGAAGATAGTAAAGATGAGCAGTTCTTC
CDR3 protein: CSVEDSKDEQFF

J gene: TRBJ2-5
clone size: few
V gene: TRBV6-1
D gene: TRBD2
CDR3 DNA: TGTGCCAGCAGTGTAGCGGGGGGCTGGGAGACCCAGTACTTC
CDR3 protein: CASSVAGGWETQYF

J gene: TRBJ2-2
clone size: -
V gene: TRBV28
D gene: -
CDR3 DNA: TGTGCCAGCAGTTTATGGGGAACCGGGGAGCTGTTTTTT
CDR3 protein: CASSLWGTGELFF

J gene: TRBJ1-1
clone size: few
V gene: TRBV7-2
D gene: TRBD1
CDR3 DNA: TGTGCCAGCAGCTTAGTATCAGGGGGCGGTACTGAAGCTTTCTTT
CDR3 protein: CASSLVSGGGTEAFF

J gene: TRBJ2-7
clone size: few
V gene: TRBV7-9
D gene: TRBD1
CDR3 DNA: TGTGCCAGCAGCTCCGACAGGGCGAAGTACGAGCAGTACTTC
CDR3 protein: CASSSDRAKYEQYF

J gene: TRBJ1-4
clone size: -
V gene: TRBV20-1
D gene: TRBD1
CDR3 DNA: TGCAGTGCTAGAAAAATAAACAGGGGGCATACTAATGAAAAACTGTTTTTT
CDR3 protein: CSARKINRGHTNEKLFF

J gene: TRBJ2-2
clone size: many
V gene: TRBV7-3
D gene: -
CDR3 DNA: TGTGCCAGCAGGTTGAACACCGGGGAGCTGTTTTTT
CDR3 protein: CASRLNTGELFF

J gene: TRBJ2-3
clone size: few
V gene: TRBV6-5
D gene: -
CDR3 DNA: TGTGCCAGCAGTTACCAGGTAGCCGACACAGATACGCAGTATTTT
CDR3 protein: CASSYQVADTDTQYF

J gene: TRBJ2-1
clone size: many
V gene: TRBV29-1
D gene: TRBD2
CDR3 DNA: TGCAGCGTTAGGGAGGGGCGGTTCTTC
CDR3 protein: CSVREGRFF

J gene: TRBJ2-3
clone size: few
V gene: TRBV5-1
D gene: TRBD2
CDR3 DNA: TGCGCCAGCAGCCCCCGAGGGACTAGCAGCACAGATACGCAGTATTTT
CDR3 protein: CASSPRGTSSTDTQYF

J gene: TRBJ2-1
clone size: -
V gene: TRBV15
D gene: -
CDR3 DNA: TGTGCCACCAGCAGAACCGCGACAGCCTACTCCTACAATGAGCAGTTCTTC
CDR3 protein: CATSRTATAYSYNEQFF

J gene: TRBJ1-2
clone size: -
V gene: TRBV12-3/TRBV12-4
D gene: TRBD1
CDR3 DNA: TGTGCCAGCAGTACAGGGGCAGCCTATGGCTACACCTTC
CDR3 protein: CASSTGAAYGYTF

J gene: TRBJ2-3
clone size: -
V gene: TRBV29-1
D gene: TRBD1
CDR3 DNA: TGCAGCGTCTGGGACAGGGGCACAGATACGCAGTATTTT
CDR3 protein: CSVWDRGTDTQYF

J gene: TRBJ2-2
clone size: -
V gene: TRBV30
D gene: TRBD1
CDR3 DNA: TGTGCCTGGAGTACGACAGGGGCCACCGGGGAGCTGTTTTTT
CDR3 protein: CAWSTTGATGELFF

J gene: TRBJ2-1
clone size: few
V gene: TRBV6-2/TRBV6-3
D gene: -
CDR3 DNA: TGTGCCACCTTCAGGGGGGTTAGAAATGAGCAGTTCTTC
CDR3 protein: CATFRGVRNEQFF

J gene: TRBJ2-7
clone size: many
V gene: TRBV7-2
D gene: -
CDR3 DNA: TGTGCCAGCAGCTTAGATCCGGCCACCTCCTACGAGCAGTACTTC
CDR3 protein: CASSLDPATSYEQYF

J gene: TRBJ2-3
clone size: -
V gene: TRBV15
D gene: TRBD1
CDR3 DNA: TGTGCCACCAGCAACCCCCAAACAGGGGGTAGCACAGATACGCAGTATTTT
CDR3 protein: CATSNPQTGGSTDTQYF

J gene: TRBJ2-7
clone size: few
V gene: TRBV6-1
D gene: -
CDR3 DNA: TGTGCCAGCAGTATCCTCCACGAGCAGTACTTC
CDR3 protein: CASSILHEQYF

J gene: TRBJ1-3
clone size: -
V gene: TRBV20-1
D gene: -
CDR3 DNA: TGCAGTGCTAGAGGCACAATAGGTGGAAACACCATATATTTT
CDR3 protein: CSARGTIGGNTIYF

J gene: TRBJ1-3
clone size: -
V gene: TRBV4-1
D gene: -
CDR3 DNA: TGCGCCAGCAGCCAATCGGGGAACTCTGGAAACACCATATATTTT
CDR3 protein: CASSQSGNSGNTIYF

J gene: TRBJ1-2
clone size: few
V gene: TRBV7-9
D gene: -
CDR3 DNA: TGTGCCAGCAGCTTTCACCTCAGAGACCTCTATGGCTACACCTTC
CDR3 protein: CASSFHLRDLYGYTF

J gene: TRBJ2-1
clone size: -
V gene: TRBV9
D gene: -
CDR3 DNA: TGTGCCAGCAGCGTAGTGGGGAGAGAGCGGGACAATGAGCAGTTCTTC
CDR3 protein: CASSVVGRERDNEQFF

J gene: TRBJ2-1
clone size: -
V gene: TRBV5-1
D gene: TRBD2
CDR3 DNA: TGCGCCAGCAGCGTCGTAGCGGGAGGGAGAGATGAGCAGTTCTTC
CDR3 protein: CASSVVAGGRDEQFF

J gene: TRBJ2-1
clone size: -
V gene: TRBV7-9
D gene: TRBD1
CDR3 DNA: TGTGCCAGCACCTGGGGGACAGGGTTGGATGAGCAGTTCTTC
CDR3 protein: CASTWGTGLDEQFF

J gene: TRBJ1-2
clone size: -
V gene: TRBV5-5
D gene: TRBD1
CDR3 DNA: TGTGCCAGCAGCCCGGGACAGGGCCGGAGCTATGGCTACACCTTC
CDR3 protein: CASSPGQGRSYGYTF

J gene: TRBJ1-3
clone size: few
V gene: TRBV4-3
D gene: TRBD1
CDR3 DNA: TGCGCCAGCAGCCAAGAAGGGACAGGTGGAGACACCATATATTTT
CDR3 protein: CASSQEGTGGDTIYF